This TCR beta chain was sequenced during a study of identical twins. After template switching added a universal primer site, the resulting cDNA carried unique molecular identifiers. TCRdb ran MiXCR on the 5' RACE reads and lists one entry per CDR3 protein. Of a few hundred thousand distinct CDR3 sequences in the sample, about 12% were seen once. This CDR3 spans 14 amino acids. Trimming shortened V by 4 bases and J by 3 bases, and 10 bases separated the two germline ends. The V gene's germline CDR1 is MDHEN and CDR2 SYDVKM. Whole-study findings and limits: Cord blood beta clonotypes present at high abundance carried fewer insertions; no such pattern appeared in memory repertoires. The authors drew conclusions from cross-sectional statistical analysis rather than following the same donors.

Notes on this clonotype: Its target is not known.

These data were likewise used in another study, on yellow fever vaccine responses in identical twins.

The receptor was isolated from a woman in her late teens or twenties in good health. The chain has TRBV28 and TRBJ2-4, with a possible D match to TRBD1 (6 bases). The specimen sequenced was CD8+ T cells sorted from blood. Here the CDR3 reads CASSSGADKNIQYF. CDR3 coding DNA: TGTGCCAGCAGTTCAGGGGCTGACAAAAACATTCAGTACTTC.